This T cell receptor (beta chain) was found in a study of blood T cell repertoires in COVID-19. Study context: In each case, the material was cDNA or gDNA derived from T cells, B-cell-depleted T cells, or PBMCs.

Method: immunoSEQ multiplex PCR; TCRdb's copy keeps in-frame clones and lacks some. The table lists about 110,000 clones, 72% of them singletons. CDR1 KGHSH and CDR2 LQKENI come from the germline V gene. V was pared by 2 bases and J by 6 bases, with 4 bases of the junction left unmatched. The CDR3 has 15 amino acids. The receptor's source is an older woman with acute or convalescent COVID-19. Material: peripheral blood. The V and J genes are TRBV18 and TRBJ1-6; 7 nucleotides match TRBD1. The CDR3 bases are TGTGCCAGCTCACCAAGGACAGGTTTTAATTCACCCCTCCACTTT. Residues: CASSPRTGFNSPLHF.